One and the same sample provided the 30 T cell receptor beta chains below, sequenced in a study of blood T cell repertoires in COVID-19. Only in-frame clones appear in the TCRdb table, and some are missing; sequencing was by immunoSEQ multiplex PCR. The sample has about 190,000 clones, over 70% seen once. Sequencing used peripheral blood. The receptors shown here come from a man aged 55 to 70 with active or convalescent COVID-19.

V is TRBV9 and J is TRBJ2-5, with 8 positions matching TRBD2. Germline CDR1 and CDR2: SGDLS and YYNGEE. The ends lost 0 bases at V and 1 base at J; junction bases unmatched: 5. This CDR3 contains 16 residues. Here the CDR3 DNA reads TGTGCCAGCAGCGTAGGGTTGACTAGCGCCCAAGAGACCCAGTACTTC. Its protein product is CASSVGLTSAQETQYF.

The chain employs TRBV5-1 and TRBJ1-4, with 9 bases lining up with TRBD1. The CDR3 contains 14 residues. V dropped 4 bases and J dropped 7; count of bases not matched to a gene: 5. In germline, CDR1 is SGHRS, CDR2 YFSETQ. Here the CDR3 DNA reads TGCGCCAGCAGCAACAGGGGGCAAGGTGAAAAACTGTTTTTT. This gives the protein CASSNRGQGEKLFF.

J is TRBJ1-5 and V is TRBV29-1, with D possibly TRBD1 on 5 matching bases. Trimming shortened V by 6 bases and J by 1 base, and 13 bases separated the two germline ends. The CDR3 spans 14 residues. Germline CDR1 is SQVTM and CDR2 is ANQGSEA. The CDR3 spells CSVVEGPSNQPQHF. The CDR3 DNA sequence: TGCAGCGTCGTGGAGGGGCCAAGCAATCAGCCCCAGCATTTT.

The chain is built from TRBV27 and TRBJ1-2; no clear D gene. The germline CDR1 and CDR2 sequences are MNHEY and SMNVEV (reference sequence). The length of the CDR3 is 14 residues. Trimming pared 0 bases from V and 6 bases from J, leaving 11 bases between. CDR3 protein: CASSLSGGWDGYTF. DNA of the CDR3: TGTGCCAGCAGTTTATCGGGAGGGTGGGATGGCTACACCTTC.

The chain recombines TRBV18 with TRBJ2-5; 8 bases agree with TRBD1. The CDR3 contains 13 residues. Germline V lookup: CDR1 KGHSH, CDR2 LQKENI. Trimming took 6 bases from V and 2 from J; bases not matched to a gene: 2. In nucleotides, the CDR3 is TGTGCCAGCTCCCGGGACAGGCAAGAGACCCAGTACTTC. Translating it yields CASSRDRQETQYF. Using reference TRBV18 and TRBJ2-5 for the parts outside the CDR3, the full variable domain is NAGVMQNPRHLVRRRGQEARLRCSPMKGHSHVYWYRQLPEEGLKFMVYLQKENIIDESGMPKERFSAEFPKEGPSILRIQQVVRGDSAAYFCASSRDRQETQYFGPGTRLLVL.

This clone occurred many times. For the CDR3, the DNA is TGTGCCAGCAGCCCACAAGGCGGGACCTATAGCAATCAGCCCCAGCATTTT. It is translated as CASSPQGGTYSNQPQHF. The J gene is TRBJ1-5, the V gene TRBV7-6; maybe TRBD1 (5 bases). V was trimmed by 5 bases and J by 0 bases, leaving 17 bases between them. Germline lookup yields CDR1 SGHVS and CDR2 FNYEAQ. The CDR3 is 17 residues long.

The V gene is TRBV28, the J gene TRBJ1-5, with 10 bases fitting TRBD1. V lost 7 bases, J lost 7 bases, and 10 bases stayed unmatched. Germline-derived CDR1 and CDR2 are MDHEN and SYDVKM. CDR3 length: 15 residues. The CDR3 reads CASMEGQGILQPQHF. CDR3 nucleotides: TGTGCCAGCATGGAGGGACAGGGGATATTACAGCCCCAGCATTTT. Complete variable domain (other parts from reference TRBV28 and TRBJ1-5): DVKVTQSSRYLVKRTGEKVFLECVQDMDHENMFWYRQDPGLGLRLIYFSYDVKMKEKGDIPEGYSVSREKKERFSLILESASTNQTSMYLCASMEGQGILQPQHFGDGTRLSIL.

The V and J genes are TRBV13 and TRBJ2-2; the match to TRBD2 covers 10 bases. The germline gives CDR1 PRHDT, CDR2 FYEKMQ (reference sequence). The CDR3 contains 17 residues. V shed 5 bases, J shed 5 bases, and the junction held 11 bases outside the gene matches. For the CDR3, the DNA is TGTGCCAGCAGCCCCGAAGAAGCGGGAGGGATTACCGGGGAGCTGTTTTTT. The encoded protein is CASSPEEAGGITGELFF.

This clone has a single count. The chain joins TRBV7-3 to TRBJ2-5; D gene uncertain. Trimming shortened V by 2 bases and J by 5 bases, and 6 bases separated the two germline ends. The CDR3 length is 12 residues. Germline V lookup: CDR1 SGHTA, CDR2 FQGTGA. This CDR3 reads CASSLRVETQYF. CDR3 nucleotides: TGTGCCAGCAGCTTACGGGTGGAGACCCAGTACTTC.

The chain couples TRBV5-1 to TRBJ1-1, with 9 bases identical to TRBD1. CDR3 length: 15 amino acids. With V trimmed by 0 bases and J by 6 bases, 6 bases remained unmatched. Germline lookup yields CDR1 SGHRS and CDR2 YFSETQ. As DNA, the CDR3 is TGCGCCAGCAGCTTGGACAGGGGGCGCGGAGCTGAAGCTTTCTTT. Protein product: CASSLDRGRGAEAFF.

The rearrangement links TRBV25-1 to TRBJ1-6; a weak D match, TRBD1 (5 bases). Germline V lookup: CDR1 MGHDK, CDR2 SYGVNS. The CDR3 covers 16 residues. V lost 5 bases to trimming and J lost 0 bases, with 11 bases between them. The CDR3 here is CASSRRQSSYNSPLHF. The CDR3 DNA sequence: TGTGCCAGCAGTAGACGACAGAGCTCCTATAATTCACCCCTCCACTTT.

The chain combines TRBV11-3 with TRBJ2-1, with a weak D call TRBD2 (5 bases). V lost 1 base and J 12 bases, leaving 10 bases between the germline ends. Germline V CDR1 and CDR2: SGHNT, YENEEA. The CDR3 contains 12 residues. The DNA of the CDR3 is TGTGCCAGCAGCTTAGGGACTTCAAGGCAGTTCTTC. Translating gives CASSLGTSRQFF.

The chain is built from TRBV19 and TRBJ1-1; D is unresolved. The V gene's germline CDR1 is LNHDA and CDR2 SQIVND (reference sequence). The CDR3 sequence is 13 residues long. With 6 bases removed from V and 1 base from J, the gap between germline ends came to 9 bases. Written as DNA, the CDR3 is TGTGCCAGTAGGAGGGAATGGAACACTGAAGCTTTCTTT. Translation: CASRREWNTEAFF.

Regarding this clone: Since no conserved phenylalanine or tryptophan closes the CDR3, a read error is the likely cause. The DNA is omitted, as the CDR3 cannot be located on it reliably, and the CDR3 follows TCRdb's listing. The chain uses TRBV7-9 and TRBJ2-7; the table's TRBD1 call for D was not verified on the DNA. The CDR3 length equals 10 residues, ends included. In germline, CDR1 is SEHNR, CDR2 FQNEAQ (reference sequence). The CDR3 protein is CASSEDRGLI.

This sequence joins TRBV11-3 and TRBJ2-1, with D possibly TRBD2 on 6 matching bases. The germline V gene has CDR1 SGHNT and CDR2 YENEEA. This CDR3 region has 15 residues. V was trimmed by 1 base and J by 7 bases, leaving 14 bases between them. The CDR3 here is CASSLAQTGRNEQFF. Written as DNA, the CDR3 is TGTGCCAGCAGCTTAGCCCAAACGGGGAGGAATGAGCAGTTCTTC.

Points on this clone: This CDR3 is also generated by other DNA sequences in the sample. The chain joins TRBV6-2 or TRBV6-3 to TRBJ2-7; D is perhaps TRBD2 (5 bases). There are 12 residues in the CDR3. V lost 2 bases to trimming and J lost 6 bases, with 8 bases between them. Germline assignment: CDR1 MNHEY and CDR2 SVGEGT. As DNA, the CDR3 is TGTGCCAGCAGTTACGGAGGCGGCGAGCAGTACTTC. This gives the protein CASSYGGGEQYF.

This clone was recorded a few times. The V call is TRBV27, the J call TRBJ2-7, with TRBD2 as a possible D gene (6 bases). The germline V gene has CDR1 MNHEY and CDR2 SMNVEV (reference sequence). V was shortened by 0 bases and J by 2 bases, with 11 bases between the two germline ends. The length of the CDR3 is 15 residues. The DNA of the CDR3 is TGTGCCAGCAGTTTATCGGAGGGTATGGCCTACGAGCAGTACTTC. Translating it yields CASSLSEGMAYEQYF.

This clone was detected once. This chain connects TRBV19 to TRBJ1-1; possibly TRBD1 for D (5 bases). The germline V gene encodes CDR1 LNHDA and CDR2 SQIVND (reference sequence). The CDR3 totals 14 residues. V was shortened by 5 bases and J by 1 base, with 11 bases between the two germline ends. In DNA, the CDR3 is TGTGCCAGTAGTCGGATAACAGGGAACACTGAAGCTTTCTTT. This encodes CASSRITGNTEAFF.

The V call is TRBV9, the J call TRBJ2-2; 7 positions agree with TRBD1. V shed 3 bases and J 3 bases; nucleotides not matched to a gene: 5. CDR1 is SGDLS, CDR2 YYNGEE, per germline. There are 15 residues in the CDR3. DNA of the CDR3: TGTGCCAGCAGCGACCGGGACAGTTACACCGGGGAGCTGTTTTTT. It yields the protein CASSDRDSYTGELFF.

This clone was detected only once. V usage is TRBV7-8 and J usage is TRBJ2-6, with a weak D call TRBD2 (6 bases). This CDR3 is 18 amino acids long. Looked up from germline, CDR1 is SGHVS and CDR2 is FQNEAQ. V was trimmed by 4 bases and J by 0 bases, leaving 16 bases between them. The CDR3 protein is CASSSAGPASSGANVLTF. CDR3 DNA: TGTGCCAGCAGCTCCGCGGGGCCAGCCAGCTCTGGGGCCAACGTCCTGACTTTC. Supplemented by reference TRBV7-8 and TRBJ2-6, the full variable domain reads GAGVSQSPRYKVAKRGQDVALRCDPISGHVSLFWYQQALGQGPEFLTYFQNEAQLDKSGLPSDRFFAERPEGSVSTLKIQRTQQEDSAVYLCASSSAGPASSGANVLTFGAGSRLTVL.

CDR3 DNA: TGTGCCAGCAGGTCGGAGCCGAACACTGAAGCTTTCTTT. Amino acids: CASRSEPNTEAFF. The chain combines TRBV12-3 or TRBV12-4 with TRBJ1-1; no reliable D call. V lost 6 bases and J lost 1, with 9 bases in between. The length of the CDR3 is 13 residues.

The V call is TRBV3-1 (or the pseudogene TRBV3-2), the J call TRBJ1-4, with D unresolved. The CDR3 covers 12 residues. Germline V lookup: CDR1 LGHDT, CDR2 YNNKEL (reference sequence). Deletions cut 1 base from V and 8 bases from J, with 5 bases between. CDR3 sequence: CASSQAEEKLFF. Written as DNA, the CDR3 is TGTGCCAGCAGCCAAGCTGAGGAAAAACTGTTTTTT.

This clone was counted a few times. The chain joins TRBV5-1 to TRBJ2-3, with TRBD2 identical over 7 bases. This CDR3 has 16 amino acids. V shed 2 bases, J shed 1 base, and the junction held 7 bases outside the gene matches. The germline gives CDR1 SGHRS, CDR2 YFSETQ. CDR3 sequence reads: CASSFPRGGGTDTQYF. The CDR3 DNA follows: TGCGCCAGCAGCTTTCCTCGGGGAGGGGGCACAGATACGCAGTATTTT.

This clone has just one count. The V and J genes are TRBV3-1 (or the pseudogene TRBV3-2) and TRBJ1-2, with no clear D. This CDR3 has 16 residues. The V gene lost 1 base and the J gene lost 0 bases, with 12 bases spanning the gap. CDR1 and CDR2 (germline): LGHDT, YNNKEL (reference sequence). The DNA of the CDR3 is TGTGCCAGCAGCCAAGCGGGTCCCGCGGCTAACTATGGCTACACCTTC. Residues: CASSQAGPAANYGYTF.

The chain links TRBV29-1 to TRBJ2-3; D is perhaps TRBD2 (7 bases). V shed 1 base and J shed 3 bases, with 14 bases lying between them. Germline values: CDR1 SQVTM, CDR2 ANQGSEA. The CDR3 sequence is 15 residues long. The CDR3 is CSVEGGLAATDTQYF. DNA of the CDR3: TGCAGCGTTGAAGGGGGGCTAGCGGCAACAGATACGCAGTATTTT.

This clone was counted ten times or more. The V and J genes are TRBV5-1 and TRBJ1-2; TRBD1 is a possible D gene (5 bases). The CDR3 runs 13 residues. Trimming took 5 bases from V and 2 from J, leaving 10 bases between them. The germline V gene has CDR1 SGHRS and CDR2 YFSETQ. CDR3 sequence reads: CASRWEGNYGYTF. As DNA, the CDR3 is TGCGCCAGCAGATGGGAGGGGAACTATGGCTACACCTTC.

V and J are TRBV28 and TRBJ2-7, with a weak D call TRBD2 (6 bases). This CDR3 has 14 residues. From germline, CDR1 is MDHEN and CDR2 SYDVKM. V was trimmed by 8 bases and J by 4 bases, leaving 18 bases between them. CDR3 loop: CASGTPLSGYEQYF. CDR3 DNA: TGTGCCAGCGGGACTCCCCTTTCGGGATACGAGCAGTACTTC.

The rearrangement joins TRBV5-5 to TRBJ2-5; perhaps TRBD1 as D (6 bases). V was shortened by 3 bases and J by 1 base, with 16 bases between the two germline ends. Germline CDR1 SGHKS, CDR2 YYEKEE (reference sequence). The CDR3 spans 16 residues. CDR3 in DNA: TGTGCCAGCAGCTCTCGCTTTAACAGGGCCCAAGAGACCCAGTACTTC. Its translation: CASSSRFNRAQETQYF.

The chain is built from TRBV28 and TRBJ2-7; 7 positions match TRBD2. Germline CDR1 reads MDHEN; CDR2 reads SYDVKM. The CDR3 spans 15 residues. The V gene end was trimmed by 5 bases and the J gene end by 0 bases; junction bases not matched to a gene: 7. The CDR3 spells CASSRSGTTSYEQYF. In nucleotides, the CDR3 is TGTGCCAGCAGTCGATCCGGGACTACCTCCTACGAGCAGTACTTC.

V gene TRBV18 combines with J gene TRBJ2-3, with TRBD2 as a possible D gene (5 bases). The CDR3 is made up of 14 amino acids. Germline CDR1 reads KGHSH; CDR2 reads LQKENI. V shed 3 bases and J shed 6 bases, with 13 bases lying between them. CDR3 nucleotides: TGTGCCAGCTCACCGGTTGGTGGGAGTGATACGCAGTATTTT. It specifies CASSPVGGSDTQYF.